The present T cell receptor (beta chain) was sequenced within a study of HIV-infected patients and healthy controls. General study points: The study did not determine the donors' HLA types.

Around 0.5 ug RNA was reverse transcribed with alpha and beta constant-region primers. Alpha and beta chain libraries were made separately by chain-specific third strand synthesis with multiplexing indices. A 12-nucleotide barcode per molecule came from two concatenated random hexamers added pre-amplification. MiXCR, applied by TCRdb to the 5' RACE reads, yields one record per CDR3 protein. The data contain under 20,000 distinct CDR3 sequences, roughly 9.1% of them singletons. From germline, CDR1 is KGHDR and CDR2 SFDVKD. Trimming left V 0 bases short and J 5 bases short, with 10 bases between. The CDR3 sequence is 15 residues long. No cell fractionation was done, so the repertoire covers all unsorted peripheral blood T cells. In its sample, this clonotype was seen many times. Its antigen is unidentified.

The rearrangement uses TRBV24-1 and TRBJ2-1, with D perhaps matching TRBD1 (7 bases). The clonotype was recovered from an adult in good health. What was sequenced was blood. The CDR3 loop is CATSDLSRGDNEQFF. DNA for the CDR3: TGTGCCACCAGTGATTTGTCCAGGGGGGACAATGAGCAGTTCTTC.